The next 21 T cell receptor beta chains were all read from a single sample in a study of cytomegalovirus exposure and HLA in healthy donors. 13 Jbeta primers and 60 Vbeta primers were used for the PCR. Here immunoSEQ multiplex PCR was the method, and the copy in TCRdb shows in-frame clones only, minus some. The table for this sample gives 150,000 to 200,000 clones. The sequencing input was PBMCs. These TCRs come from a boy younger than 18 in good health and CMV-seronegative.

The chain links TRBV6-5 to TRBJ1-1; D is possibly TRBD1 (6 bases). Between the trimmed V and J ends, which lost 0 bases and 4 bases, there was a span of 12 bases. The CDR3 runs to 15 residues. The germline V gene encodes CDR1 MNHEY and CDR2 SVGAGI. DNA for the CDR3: TGTGCCAGCAGTTACTCATATACAGGGACCACTGAAGCTTTCTTT. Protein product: CASSYSYTGTTEAFF.

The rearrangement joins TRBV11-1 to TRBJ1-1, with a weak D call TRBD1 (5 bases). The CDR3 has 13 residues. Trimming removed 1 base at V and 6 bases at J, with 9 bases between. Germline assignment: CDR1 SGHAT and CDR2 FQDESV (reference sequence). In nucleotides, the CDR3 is TGTGCCAGCAGCTTAGAAGGCAGGGCTGAAGCTTTCTTT. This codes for CASSLEGRAEAFF.

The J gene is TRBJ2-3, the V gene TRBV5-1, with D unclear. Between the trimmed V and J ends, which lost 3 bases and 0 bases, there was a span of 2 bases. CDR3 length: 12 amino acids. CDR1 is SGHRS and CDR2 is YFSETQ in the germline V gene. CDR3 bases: TGCGCCAGCAGCTCTAGCACAGATACGCAGTATTTT. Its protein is CASSSSTDTQYF.

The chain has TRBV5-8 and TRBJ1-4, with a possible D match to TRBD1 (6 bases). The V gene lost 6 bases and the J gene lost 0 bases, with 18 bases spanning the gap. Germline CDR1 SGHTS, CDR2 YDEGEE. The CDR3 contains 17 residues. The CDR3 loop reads CASNSGTRKATNEKLFF. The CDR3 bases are TGTGCCAGCAACTCCGGGACACGGAAAGCAACTAATGAAAAACTGTTTTTT.

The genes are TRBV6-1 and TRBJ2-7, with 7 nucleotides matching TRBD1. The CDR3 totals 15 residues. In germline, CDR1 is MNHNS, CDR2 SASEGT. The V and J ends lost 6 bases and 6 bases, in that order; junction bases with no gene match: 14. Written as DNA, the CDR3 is TGTGCCAGCAGCCTATCAGGGGACAGAGGGCTCGAGCAGTACTTC. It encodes CASSLSGDRGLEQYF.

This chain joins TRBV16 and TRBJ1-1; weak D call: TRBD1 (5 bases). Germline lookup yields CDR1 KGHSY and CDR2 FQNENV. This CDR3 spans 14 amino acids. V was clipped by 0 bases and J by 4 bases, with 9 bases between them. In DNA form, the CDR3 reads TGTGCCAGCAGCCAATCGTTGGGGCTCACTGAAGCTTTCTTT. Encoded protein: CASSQSLGLTEAFF.

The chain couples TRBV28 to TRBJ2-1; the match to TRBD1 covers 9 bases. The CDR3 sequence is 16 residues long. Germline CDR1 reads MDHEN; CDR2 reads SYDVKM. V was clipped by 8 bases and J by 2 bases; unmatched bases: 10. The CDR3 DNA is TGTGCCAGCCGGGGACAGGGCCGTAGGACCTACAATGAGCAGTTCTTC. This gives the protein CASRGQGRRTYNEQFF.

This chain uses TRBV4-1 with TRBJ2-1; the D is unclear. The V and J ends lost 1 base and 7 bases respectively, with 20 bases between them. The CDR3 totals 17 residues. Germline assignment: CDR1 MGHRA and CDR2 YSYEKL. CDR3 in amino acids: CASSQGHTTFVANEQFF. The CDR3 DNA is TGCGCCAGCAGCCAAGGACATACCACCTTTGTTGCGAATGAGCAGTTCTTC.

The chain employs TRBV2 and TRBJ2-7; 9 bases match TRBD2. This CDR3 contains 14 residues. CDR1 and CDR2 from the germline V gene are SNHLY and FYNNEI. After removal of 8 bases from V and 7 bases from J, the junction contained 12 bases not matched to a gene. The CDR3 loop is CASLMAGGLLEQYF. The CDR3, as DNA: TGTGCCAGCCTTATGGCGGGGGGGCTCTTAGAGCAGTACTTC.

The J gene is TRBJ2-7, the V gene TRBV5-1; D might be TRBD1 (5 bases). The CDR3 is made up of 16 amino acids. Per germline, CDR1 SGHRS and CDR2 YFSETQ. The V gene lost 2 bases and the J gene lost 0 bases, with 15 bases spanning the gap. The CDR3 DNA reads TGCGCCAGCAGCTTTAGATCAGGGATCTCCTCCTACGAGCAGTACTTC. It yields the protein CASSFRSGISSYEQYF.

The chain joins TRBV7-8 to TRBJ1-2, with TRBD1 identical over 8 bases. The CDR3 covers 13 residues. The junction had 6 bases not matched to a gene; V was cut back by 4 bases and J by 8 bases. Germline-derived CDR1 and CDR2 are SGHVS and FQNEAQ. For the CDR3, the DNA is TGTGCCAGCAGCTCTTGGGACAGGAAAGGCTACACCTTC. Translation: CASSSWDRKGYTF. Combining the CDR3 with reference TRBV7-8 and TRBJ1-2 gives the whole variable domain GAGVSQSPRYKVAKRGQDVALRCDPISGHVSLFWYQQALGQGPEFLTYFQNEAQLDKSGLPSDRFFAERPEGSVSTLKIQRTQQEDSAVYLCASSSWDRKGYTFGSGTRLTVV.

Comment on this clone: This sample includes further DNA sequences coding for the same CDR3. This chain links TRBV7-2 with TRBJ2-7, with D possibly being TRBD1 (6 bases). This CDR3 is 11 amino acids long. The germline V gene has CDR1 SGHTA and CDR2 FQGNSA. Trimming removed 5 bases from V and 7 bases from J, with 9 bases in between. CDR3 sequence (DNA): TGTGCCAGCAGCCTAGGACAGGAGCAGTACTTC. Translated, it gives CASSLGQEQYF.

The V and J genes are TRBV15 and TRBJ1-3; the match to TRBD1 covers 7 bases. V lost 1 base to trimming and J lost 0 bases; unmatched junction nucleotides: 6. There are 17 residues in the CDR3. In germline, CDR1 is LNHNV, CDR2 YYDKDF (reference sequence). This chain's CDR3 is CATSRGQGAFSGNTIYF. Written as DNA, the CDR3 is TGTGCCACCAGCAGAGGACAGGGTGCCTTCTCTGGAAACACCATATATTTT.

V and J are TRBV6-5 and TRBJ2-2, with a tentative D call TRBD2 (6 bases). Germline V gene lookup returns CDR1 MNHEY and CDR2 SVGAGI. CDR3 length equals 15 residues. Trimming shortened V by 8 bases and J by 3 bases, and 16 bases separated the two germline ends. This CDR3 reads CASRDLNDHTGELFF. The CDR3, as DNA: TGTGCCAGCCGGGACTTGAACGACCACACCGGGGAGCTGTTTTTT.

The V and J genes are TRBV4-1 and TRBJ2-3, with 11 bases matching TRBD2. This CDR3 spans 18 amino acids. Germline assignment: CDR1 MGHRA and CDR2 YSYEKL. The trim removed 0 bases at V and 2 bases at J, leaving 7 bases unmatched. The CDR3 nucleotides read TGCGCCAGCAGCCAAGACACCGGGACTAGCGGATCCACAGATACGCAGTATTTT. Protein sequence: CASSQDTGTSGSTDTQYF.

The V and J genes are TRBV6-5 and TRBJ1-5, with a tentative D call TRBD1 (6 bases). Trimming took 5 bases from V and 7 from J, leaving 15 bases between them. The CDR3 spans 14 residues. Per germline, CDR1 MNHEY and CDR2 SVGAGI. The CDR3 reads CASSEQGVWQPQHF. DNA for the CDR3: TGTGCCAGCAGTGAACAGGGAGTATGGCAGCCCCAGCATTTT.

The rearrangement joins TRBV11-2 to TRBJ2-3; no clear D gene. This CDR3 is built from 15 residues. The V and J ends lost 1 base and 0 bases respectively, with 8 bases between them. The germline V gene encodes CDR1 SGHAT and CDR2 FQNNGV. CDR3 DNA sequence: TGTGCCAGCAGCTTAGTAACGGTGAGCACAGATACGCAGTATTTT. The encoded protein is CASSLVTVSTDTQYF.

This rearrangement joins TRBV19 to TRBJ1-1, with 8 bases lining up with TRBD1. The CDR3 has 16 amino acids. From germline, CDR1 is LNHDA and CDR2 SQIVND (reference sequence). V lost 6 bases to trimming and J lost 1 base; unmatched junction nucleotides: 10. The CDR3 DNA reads TGTGCCAGTAGAGTCACCCGACAGGGGACGAACACTGAAGCTTTCTTT. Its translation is CASRVTRQGTNTEAFF. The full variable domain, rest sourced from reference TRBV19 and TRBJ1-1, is DGGITQSPKYLFRKEGQNVTLSCEQNLNHDAMYWYRQDPGQGLRLIYYSQIVNDFQKGDIAEGYSVSREKKESFPLTVTSAQKNPTAFYLCASRVTRQGTNTEAFFGQGTRLTVV.

CDR3: CASMAYYGYTF. The CDR3 DNA reads TGTGCCAGTATGGCTTACTATGGCTACACCTTC. This rearrangement joins TRBV19 to TRBJ1-2; D unresolved. CDR1 LNHDA and CDR2 SQIVND come from the germline V gene (reference sequence). The CDR3 sequence is 11 residues long. Trimming shortened V by 7 bases and J by 3 bases, and 6 bases separated the two germline ends.

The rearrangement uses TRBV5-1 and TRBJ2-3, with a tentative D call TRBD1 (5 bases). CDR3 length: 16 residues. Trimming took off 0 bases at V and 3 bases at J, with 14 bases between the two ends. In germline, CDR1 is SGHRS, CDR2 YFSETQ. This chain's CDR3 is CASSLVGQGFTDTQYF. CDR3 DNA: TGCGCCAGCAGCTTGGTAGGCCAGGGTTTTACAGATACGCAGTATTTT.

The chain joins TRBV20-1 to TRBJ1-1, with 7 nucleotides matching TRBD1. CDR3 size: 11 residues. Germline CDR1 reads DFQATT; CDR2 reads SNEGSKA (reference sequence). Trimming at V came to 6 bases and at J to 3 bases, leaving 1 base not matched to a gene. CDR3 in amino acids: CSAGTDTEAFF. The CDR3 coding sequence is TGCAGTGCAGGGACAGACACTGAAGCTTTCTTT.